The TCR beta chain described here comes from a study of T cells in Graves' hyperthyroidism and ophthalmopathy. Study as a whole: Sampling of peripheral blood happened at initial diagnosis, prior to any treatment. General study findings and limits: From stable hyperthyroidism, ophthalmopathy was set apart by a 13 V-J model.

V was shortened by 4 bases and J by 9 bases, with 13 bases between the two germline ends. This CDR3 is built from 14 residues. The germline gives CDR1 MRHNA, CDR2 SNTAGT. PBMCs were derived from 10 ml fresh peripheral blood. As to this clonotype: Its antigen is unknown.

TCR beta CDR3 regions were amplified from RNA. The primer set for the first-round RT-PCR of the TCR CDR3 was HTBI. Using its own MiXCR run on the multiplex PCR reads, TCRdb lists one record per CDR3 protein. This sample has about 290,000 distinct CDR3 sequences, with roughly an eighth found just once. The clonotype comes from a woman aged 40-49 years with Graves' hyperthyroidism. V and J are TRBV6-4 and TRBJ1-6, with a tentative D call TRBD1 (5 bases). Sequencing was performed on blood. The CDR3 here is CASSGELGGSPLHF. CDR3 in DNA: TGTGCCAGCAGTGGGGAGCTTGGGGGTTCACCCCTCCACTTT.